This TCR beta chain came from a study of shared clonotypes between healthy human individuals. Findings and caveats of the study: The small donor group covered limited genetic and exposure diversity.

This clone occurred a few times. Its antigen is unidentified. DNA at approximately 200 ng, approximately 30,000 T cell genomes, went into sorted-subset replicate PCRs. The assay was immunoSEQ multiplex PCR, and TCRdb's table has in-frame clones only and misses some. Of approximately 2.5 million clones listed, approximately 90% are singletons. The CDR3 consists of 14 residues. Trimming at V came to 5 bases and at J to 4 bases, leaving 5 bases not matched to a gene. CDR1 and CDR2 (germline): SGHTA, FQGNSA. The chain employs TRBV7-2 and TRBJ1-2; 9 bases align to TRBD1. The TCR comes from a man between 18 and 29 years old in good health. Source material: naive CD4+ T cells sorted from blood. Subset denoted: CD45RA+ positively selected. CDR3: CASSPMDRGYGYTF. In DNA, the CDR3 is TGTGCCAGCAGCCCGATGGACAGGGGCTATGGCTACACCTTC.